This TCR beta chain is from a study of blood T cell repertoires in COVID-19. Turning to the study itself: Researchers got acute and convalescent COVID-19 samples from the United States, Italy and Spain. From T cells, B-cell-depleted T cells, or PBMCs came the material, which was cDNA or gDNA.

Under the authors' procedure: Amplification with reference gene primers provided the estimates of nucleated cell counts. Libraries were prepared by immunoSEQ multiplex PCR; TCRdb keeps only in-frame clonotypes and omits some of them. V and J calls and clone size come straight from that table; D and trimming were deduced from the DNA. The sample records some 83,000 clones, around 80% being singletons. Germline values: CDR1 MNHEY, CDR2 SMNVEV (reference sequence). The CDR3 has 16 residues. V lost 6 bases and J lost 2, with 20 bases in between. The clonotype comes from a man aged 50 to 60 with acute or convalescent COVID-19. V is TRBV27 and J is TRBJ2-7; no reliable D call. Sequenced: peripheral blood. CDR3 coding DNA: TGTGCCAGCAGCCTATCGGGTTATTACGGTACCTACGAGCAGTACTTC. It translates to CASSLSGYYGTYEQYF.